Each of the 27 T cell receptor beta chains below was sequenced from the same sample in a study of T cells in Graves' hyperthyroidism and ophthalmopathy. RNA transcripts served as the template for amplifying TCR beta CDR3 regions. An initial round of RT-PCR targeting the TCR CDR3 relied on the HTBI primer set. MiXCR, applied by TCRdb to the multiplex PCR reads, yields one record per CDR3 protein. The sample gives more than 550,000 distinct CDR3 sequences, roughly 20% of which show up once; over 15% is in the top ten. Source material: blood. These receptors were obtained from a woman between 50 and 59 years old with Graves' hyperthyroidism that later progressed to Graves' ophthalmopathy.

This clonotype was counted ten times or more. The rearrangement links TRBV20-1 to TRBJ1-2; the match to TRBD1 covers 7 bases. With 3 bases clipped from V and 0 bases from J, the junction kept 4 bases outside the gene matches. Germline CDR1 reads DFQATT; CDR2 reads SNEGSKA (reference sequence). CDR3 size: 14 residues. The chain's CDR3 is CSARGTAANYGYTF. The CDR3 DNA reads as TGCAGTGCTAGGGGGACAGCTGCTAACTATGGCTACACCTTC.

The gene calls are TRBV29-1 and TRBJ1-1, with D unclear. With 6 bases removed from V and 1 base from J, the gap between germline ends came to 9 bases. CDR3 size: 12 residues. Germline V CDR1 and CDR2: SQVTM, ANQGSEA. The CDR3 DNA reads TGCAGCGTAGCCTACAGGAACACTGAAGCTTTCTTT. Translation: CSVAYRNTEAFF.

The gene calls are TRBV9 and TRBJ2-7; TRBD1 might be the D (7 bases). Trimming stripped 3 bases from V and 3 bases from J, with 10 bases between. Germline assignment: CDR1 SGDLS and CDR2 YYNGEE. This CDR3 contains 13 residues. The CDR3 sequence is CASSAQGGYEQYF. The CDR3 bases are TGTGCCAGCAGCGCCCAGGGGGGCTACGAGCAGTACTTC.

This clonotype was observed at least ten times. CDR3 DNA sequence: TGTGCCTGGAGTGTAACCGCGGGCGACACTGAAGCTTTCTTT. It specifies CAWSVTAGDTEAFF. This chain uses TRBV30 with TRBJ1-1; D unclear. Trimming pared 0 bases from V and 3 bases from J, leaving 11 bases between. CDR3 length equals 14 residues. Germline CDR1 reads GTSNPN; CDR2 reads SVGIG (reference sequence).

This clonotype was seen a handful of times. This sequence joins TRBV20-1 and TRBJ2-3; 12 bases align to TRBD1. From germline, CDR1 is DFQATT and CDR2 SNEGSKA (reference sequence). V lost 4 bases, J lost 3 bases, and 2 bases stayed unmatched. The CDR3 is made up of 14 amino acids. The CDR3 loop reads CSATGQGATDTQYF. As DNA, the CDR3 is TGCAGTGCTACGGGACAGGGGGCAACAGATACGCAGTATTTT.

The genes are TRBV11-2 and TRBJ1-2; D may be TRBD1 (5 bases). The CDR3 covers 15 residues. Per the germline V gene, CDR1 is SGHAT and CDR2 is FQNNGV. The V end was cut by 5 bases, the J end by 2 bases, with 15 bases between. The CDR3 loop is CASSQGVRDNYGYTF. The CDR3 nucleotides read TGTGCCAGCAGCCAAGGAGTCAGGGACAACTATGGCTACACCTTC.

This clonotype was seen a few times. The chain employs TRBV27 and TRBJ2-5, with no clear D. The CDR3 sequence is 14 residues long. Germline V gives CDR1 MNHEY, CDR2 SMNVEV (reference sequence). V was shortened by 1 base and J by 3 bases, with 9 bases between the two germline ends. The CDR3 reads CASSLFWGEETQYF. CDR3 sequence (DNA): TGTGCCAGCAGTTTATTCTGGGGTGAAGAGACCCAGTACTTC.

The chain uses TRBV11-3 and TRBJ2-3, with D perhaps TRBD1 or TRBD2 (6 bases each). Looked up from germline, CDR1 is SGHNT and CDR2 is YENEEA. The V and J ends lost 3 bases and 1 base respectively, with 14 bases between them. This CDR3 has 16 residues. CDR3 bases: TGTGCCAGCAGCTTGTACGTCGGGGGCCGCACAGATACGCAGTATTTT. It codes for CASSLYVGGRTDTQYF.

Here the CDR3 reads CASSQVGQGNEQYF. The CDR3 coding sequence is TGCGCCAGCAGCCAGGTGGGACAAGGAAACGAGCAGTACTTC. This rearrangement joins TRBV4-1 to TRBJ2-7; tentatively, D is TRBD1 (6 bases). The CDR3 is 14 amino acids. Looked up from germline, CDR1 is MGHRA and CDR2 is YSYEKL. Trimming took 3 bases from V and 5 from J, leaving 14 bases between them.

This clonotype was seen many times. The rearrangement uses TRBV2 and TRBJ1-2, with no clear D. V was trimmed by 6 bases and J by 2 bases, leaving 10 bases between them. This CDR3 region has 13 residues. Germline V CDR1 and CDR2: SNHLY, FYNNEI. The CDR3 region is CASRWPSNYGYTF. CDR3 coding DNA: TGTGCCAGCAGGTGGCCAAGCAACTATGGCTACACCTTC.

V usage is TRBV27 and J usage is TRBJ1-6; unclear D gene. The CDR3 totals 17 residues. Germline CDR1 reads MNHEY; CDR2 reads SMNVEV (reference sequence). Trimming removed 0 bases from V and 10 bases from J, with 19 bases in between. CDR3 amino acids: CASSLSPDKQLHSPLHF. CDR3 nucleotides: TGTGCCAGCAGTTTATCGCCAGATAAACAATTACACTCACCCCTCCACTTT.

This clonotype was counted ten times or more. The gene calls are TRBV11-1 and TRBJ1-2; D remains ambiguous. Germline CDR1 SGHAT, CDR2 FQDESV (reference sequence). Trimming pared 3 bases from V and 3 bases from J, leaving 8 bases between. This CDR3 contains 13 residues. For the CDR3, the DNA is TGTGCCAGCAGCTTGCGGATCCACTATGGCTACACCTTC. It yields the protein CASSLRIHYGYTF.

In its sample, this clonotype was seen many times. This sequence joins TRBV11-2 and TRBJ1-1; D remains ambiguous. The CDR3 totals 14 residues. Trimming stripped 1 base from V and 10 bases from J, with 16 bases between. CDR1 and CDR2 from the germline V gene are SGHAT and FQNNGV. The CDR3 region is CASSLVDLGGAAFF. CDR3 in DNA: TGTGCCAGCAGCTTAGTAGACTTGGGAGGAGCAGCTTTCTTT.

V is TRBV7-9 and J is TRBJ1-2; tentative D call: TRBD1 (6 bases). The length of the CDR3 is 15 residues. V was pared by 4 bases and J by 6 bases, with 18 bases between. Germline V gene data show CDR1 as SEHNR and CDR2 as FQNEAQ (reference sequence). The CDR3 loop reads CASSYPGQGPDGYTF. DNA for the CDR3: TGTGCCAGCAGCTATCCTGGTCAGGGGCCGGATGGCTACACCTTC. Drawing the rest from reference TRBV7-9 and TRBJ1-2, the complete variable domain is DTGVSQNPRHKITKRGQNVTFRCDPISEHNRLYWYRQTLGQGPEFLTYFQNEAQLEKSRLLSDRFSAERPKGSFSTLEIQRTEQGDSAMYLCASSYPGQGPDGYTFGSGTRLTVV.

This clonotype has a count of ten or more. The CDR3 loop is CASSSASGASYEQYF. In nucleotides, the CDR3 is TGTGCCAGCAGTAGCGCTAGCGGGGCATCCTACGAGCAGTACTTC. This chain uses TRBV6-1 with TRBJ2-7; 9 bases map to TRBD2. The germline V gene has CDR1 MNHNS and CDR2 SASEGT. This CDR3 is 15 amino acids long. J gave up 1 base and V 5 bases, and 6 bases lay outside the gene matches.

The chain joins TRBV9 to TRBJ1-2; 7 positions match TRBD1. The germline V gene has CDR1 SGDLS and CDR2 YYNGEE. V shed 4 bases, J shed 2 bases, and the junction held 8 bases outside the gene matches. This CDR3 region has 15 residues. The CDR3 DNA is TGTGCCAGCAGCACCGGGACAGCCGCGAACTATGGCTACACCTTC. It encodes CASSTGTAANYGYTF.

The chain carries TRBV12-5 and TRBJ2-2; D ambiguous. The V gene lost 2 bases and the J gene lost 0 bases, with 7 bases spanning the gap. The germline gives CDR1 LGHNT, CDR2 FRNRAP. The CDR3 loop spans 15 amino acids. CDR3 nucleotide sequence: TGTGCTAGTGGTTTGTCCCGGTCGAACACCGGGGAGCTGTTTTTT. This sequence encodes CASGLSRSNTGELFF.

CDR3 loop: CASRKTGGKYNEQFF. The DNA of the CDR3 is TGTGCCAGTCGGAAAACAGGGGGCAAGTACAATGAGCAGTTCTTC. The rearrangement joins TRBV6-1 to TRBJ2-1, with TRBD1 identical over 9 bases. CDR1 is MNHNS, CDR2 SASEGT, per germline. J was trimmed by 4 bases and V by 9 bases; bases with no gene match: 10. The CDR3 has 15 amino acids.

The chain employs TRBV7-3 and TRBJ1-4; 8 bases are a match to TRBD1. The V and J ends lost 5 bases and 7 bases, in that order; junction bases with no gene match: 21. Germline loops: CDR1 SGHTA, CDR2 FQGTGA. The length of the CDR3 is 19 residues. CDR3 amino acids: CASSPLRGTGQVVGEKLFF. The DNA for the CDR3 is TGTGCCAGCAGCCCGTTGCGTGGGACAGGCCAGGTCGTAGGTGAAAAACTGTTTTTT.

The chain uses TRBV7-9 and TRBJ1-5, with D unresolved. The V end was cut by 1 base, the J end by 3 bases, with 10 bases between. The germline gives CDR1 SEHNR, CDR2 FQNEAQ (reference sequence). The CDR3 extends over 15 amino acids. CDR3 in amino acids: CASSLVGYDNQPQHF. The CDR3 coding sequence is TGTGCCAGCAGCTTAGTGGGATATGACAATCAGCCCCAGCATTTT.

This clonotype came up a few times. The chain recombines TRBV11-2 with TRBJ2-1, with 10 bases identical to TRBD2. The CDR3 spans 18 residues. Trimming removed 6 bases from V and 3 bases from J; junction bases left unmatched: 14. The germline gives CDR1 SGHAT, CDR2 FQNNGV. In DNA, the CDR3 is TGTGCCAGCAGGGGGTTAGGAAGCGGGGGGGCCATCTACAATGAGCAGTTCTTC. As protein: CASRGLGSGGAIYNEQFF.

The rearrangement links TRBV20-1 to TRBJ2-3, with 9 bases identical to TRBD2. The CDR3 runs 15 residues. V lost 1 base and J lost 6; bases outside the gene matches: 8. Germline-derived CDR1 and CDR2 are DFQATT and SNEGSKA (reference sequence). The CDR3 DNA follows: TGCAGTGCTAGAGTTACTAGCGGGCGAGTGGATACGCAGTATTTT. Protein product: CSARVTSGRVDTQYF.

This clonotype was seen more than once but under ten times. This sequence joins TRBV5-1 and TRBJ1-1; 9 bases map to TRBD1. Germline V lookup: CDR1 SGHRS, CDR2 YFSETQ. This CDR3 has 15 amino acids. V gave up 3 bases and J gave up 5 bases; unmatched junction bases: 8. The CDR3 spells CASSWTGTGSTEAFF. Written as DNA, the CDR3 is TGCGCCAGCAGCTGGACCGGGACAGGGAGTACTGAAGCTTTCTTT.

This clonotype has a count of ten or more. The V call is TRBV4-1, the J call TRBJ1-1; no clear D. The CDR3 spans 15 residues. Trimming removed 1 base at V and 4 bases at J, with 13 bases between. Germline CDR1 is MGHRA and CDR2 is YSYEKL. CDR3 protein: CASSQVGLWITEAFF. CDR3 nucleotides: TGCGCCAGCAGCCAAGTCGGGCTCTGGATCACTGAAGCTTTCTTT.

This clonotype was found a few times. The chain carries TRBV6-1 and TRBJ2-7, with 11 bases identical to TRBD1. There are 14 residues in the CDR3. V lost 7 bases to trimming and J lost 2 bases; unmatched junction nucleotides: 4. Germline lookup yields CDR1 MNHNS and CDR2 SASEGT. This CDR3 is CASIGTGGPYEQYF. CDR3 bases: TGTGCCAGCATCGGGACAGGGGGGCCCTACGAGCAGTACTTC.

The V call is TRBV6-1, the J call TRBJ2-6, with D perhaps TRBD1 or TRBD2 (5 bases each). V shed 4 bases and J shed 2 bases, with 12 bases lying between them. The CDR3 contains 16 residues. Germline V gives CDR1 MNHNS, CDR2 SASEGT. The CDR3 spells CASSVFLGPGANVLTF. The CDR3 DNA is TGTGCCAGCAGTGTCTTCTTGGGACCTGGGGCCAACGTCCTGACTTTC.

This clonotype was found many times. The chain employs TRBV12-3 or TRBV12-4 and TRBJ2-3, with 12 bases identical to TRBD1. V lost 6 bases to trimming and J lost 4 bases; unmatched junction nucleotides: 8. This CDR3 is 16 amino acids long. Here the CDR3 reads CASRRFRDRGPDTQYF. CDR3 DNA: TGTGCCAGCAGACGATTCCGGGACAGGGGGCCAGATACGCAGTATTTT.